The 10 T cell receptor beta chains presented below share a single source sample, sequenced in a study of identifying expanded T cells in peripheral blood. TCRdb's copy holds only in-frame clones and misses some; the assay was immunoSEQ multiplex PCR. Altogether 100,000 or so clones are present, over 80% being singletons, with the ten largest covering around 5%. The specimen was blood. The origin of the receptors is a person aged 18 to 75 in good health.

The rearrangement links TRBV30 to TRBJ2-3; tentatively, D is TRBD1 (6 bases). The CDR3 has 11 residues. The V gene's germline CDR1 is GTSNPN and CDR2 SVGIG (reference sequence). V was pared by 2 bases and J by 11 bases, with 11 bases between. CDR3 loop: CAWSKSGQQYF. CDR3 DNA sequence: TGTGCCTGGAGTAAATCGGGACAGCAGTATTTT.

This rearrangement joins TRBV5-1 to TRBJ2-3, with D maybe TRBD1 (6 bases). V lost 4 bases and J 4 bases, leaving 16 bases between the germline ends. Germline CDR1 and CDR2: SGHRS and YFSETQ. The CDR3 covers 15 residues. For the CDR3, the DNA is TGCGCCAGCAGCCCCCAGGGGCAGTGGGCAGATACGCAGTATTTT. Protein product: CASSPQGQWADTQYF.

J is TRBJ2-6 and V is TRBV21-1; whether TRBD1, the table's D call, matches the DNA was not checked. TRBV21-1 is marked as a pseudogene. CDR3 size: 17 residues. DNA of the CDR3: TGTGCCAGCAGCAGACAGGTTCTGAACTCTGGGGCCAACGTCCTGACTTTC. Amino acids: CASSRQVLNSGANVLTF.

The V and J genes are TRBV5-1 and TRBJ2-7; D uncertain. Germline CDR1 is SGHRS and CDR2 is YFSETQ. V lost 4 bases to trimming and J lost 2 bases, with 13 bases between them. The CDR3 is made up of 14 amino acids. CDR3 residues: CASSPRWQAYEQYF. The CDR3, as DNA: TGCGCCAGCAGCCCCCGGTGGCAGGCCTACGAGCAGTACTTC.

The genes are TRBV13 and TRBJ1-1, with a possible D match to TRBD1 (6 bases). This CDR3 is built from 15 residues. Trimming took off 2 bases at V and 2 bases at J, with 12 bases between the two ends. The germline V gene encodes CDR1 PRHDT and CDR2 FYEKMQ (reference sequence). This CDR3 is CASSLFRQDNTEAFF. In DNA, the CDR3 is TGTGCCAGCAGCTTATTTCGACAGGACAACACTGAAGCTTTCTTT.

As for this clone: The sample contains more than one DNA sequence encoding this CDR3. Written as DNA, the CDR3 is TGTGCCTGGCGGGGACAGGGGGCGGGTCAGCCCCAGCATTTT. Amino acids: CAWRGQGAGQPQHF. This chain uses TRBV30 with TRBJ1-5; 12 nucleotides line up with TRBD1. The CDR3 length is 14 residues. Trimming removed 5 bases from V and 6 bases from J; junction bases left unmatched: 5. Per the germline V gene, CDR1 is GTSNPN and CDR2 is SVGIG (reference sequence).

The rearrangement joins TRBV18 to TRBJ2-1; a possible D gene is TRBD2 (6 bases). The CDR3 covers 17 residues. V was pared by 0 bases and J by 12 bases, with 24 bases between. Germline CDR1 is KGHSH and CDR2 is LQKENI. The CDR3 here is CASSPPGRDSYSIVQFF. The CDR3 DNA follows: TGTGCCAGCTCACCACCGGGACGGGACTCATACTCTATTGTGCAGTTCTTC.

The chain carries TRBV5-6 and TRBJ2-5; D is possibly TRBD1 (6 bases). V dropped 0 bases and J dropped 9 bases, with 6 bases sitting between them. Germline assignment: CDR1 SGHDT and CDR2 YYEEEE. The CDR3 is made up of 11 amino acids. CDR3 in amino acids: CASSLEGAQYF. CDR3 DNA sequence: TGTGCCAGCAGCTTGGAGGGGGCCCAGTACTTC.

The gene calls are TRBV7-8 and TRBJ2-1, with 8 bases identical to TRBD2. This CDR3 has 20 amino acids. The germline V gene has CDR1 SGHVS and CDR2 FQNEAQ. The V gene end was trimmed by 2 bases and the J gene end by 0 bases; junction bases not matched to a gene: 15. The CDR3 bases are TGTGCCAGCAGCTTAAAAAGGGTTGAACTAGCGGATGCCTCCTACAATGAGCAGTTCTTC. It specifies CASSLKRVELADASYNEQFF.

The chain joins TRBV6-5 to TRBJ2-1; TRBD2 aligns across 7 bases. The germline CDR1 and CDR2 sequences are MNHEY and SVGAGI. V trimming: 0 bases; J trimming: 4 bases; junction bases outside the gene matches: 3. The CDR3 covers 15 residues. This chain's CDR3 is CASSYSGGSYNEQFF. The CDR3 DNA follows: TGTGCCAGCAGTTACTCAGGCGGGAGTTACAATGAGCAGTTCTTC.